The 10 T cell receptor beta chains below all came from one sample that was sequenced in a study of blood T cell repertoires in COVID-19 (TCRdb year 2020). The library relied on the immunoSEQ multiplex PCR assay. This immuneACCESS table, as held by TCRdb, lists in-frame sequences with V and J called but not all clones. Of the missing ones, under half trace to an unresolved V gene in checked studies; the others have no known cause. The sample profile shows about 250,000 clones; 70% to 90% of them were found once. 9.1% of the sample is in the top ten clones. The sample consisted of PBMCs or T cells enriched from blood (not recorded which). All receptors derive from a woman in her fifties or sixties with acute COVID-19.

The gene calls are TRBV5-1 and TRBJ2-2, with 8 nucleotides matching TRBD2. CDR1 is SGHRS, CDR2 YFSETQ, per germline. J was trimmed by 3 bases and V by 2 bases; bases with no gene match: 9. This CDR3 is built from 17 residues. This chain's CDR3 is CASSFGDRRGDTGELFF. DNA for the CDR3: TGCGCCAGCAGCTTCGGGGACCGGCGGGGGGACACCGGGGAGCTGTTTTTT.

The J gene is TRBJ1-1, the V gene TRBV5-6; maybe TRBD1 (5 bases). V dropped 5 bases and J dropped 11 bases, with 16 bases sitting between them. Germline assignment: CDR1 SGHDT and CDR2 YYEEEE. There are 12 residues in the CDR3. The CDR3 nucleotides read TGTGCCAGCAGTTCGGCCAAAGGGGCCGCTTTCTTT. Translation: CASSSAKGAAFF.

CDR3 sequence reads: CASSLTGINQPQHF. DNA of the CDR3: TGTGCCAGCAGCTTGACAGGAATCAATCAGCCCCAGCATTTT. This chain connects TRBV9 to TRBJ1-5, with D perhaps TRBD1 (6 bases). Germline CDR1 reads SGDLS; CDR2 reads YYNGEE. Trimming shortened V by 4 bases and J by 3 bases, and 11 bases separated the two germline ends. CDR3 length: 14 amino acids.

This chain links TRBV30 with TRBJ2-7; the D is unclear. V was cut by 5 bases and J by 3 bases, with 11 bases left in between. This CDR3 contains 12 residues. Germline CDR1 is GTSNPN and CDR2 is SVGIG (reference sequence). The DNA of the CDR3 is TGTGCCTGGTCCCCCCCCGGCTACGAGCAGTACTTC. Translated, it gives CAWSPPGYEQYF.

The genes are TRBV12-3 or TRBV12-4 and TRBJ1-4, with D perhaps TRBD1 (5 bases). The CDR3 has 13 residues. Trimming cost V 2 bases and J 5 bases, with 6 bases left between them. Here the CDR3 DNA reads TGTGCCAGCAGTTTAAGACAGAATGAAAAACTGTTTTTT. Translated, it gives CASSLRQNEKLFF.

The chain has TRBV19 and TRBJ1-5, with 9 bases aligning to TRBD1. This CDR3 has 17 amino acids. V shed 4 bases and J 2 bases; nucleotides not matched to a gene: 9. CDR1 and CDR2 from the germline V gene are LNHDA and SQIVND (reference sequence). Here the CDR3 reads CASSTKQGAVGNQPQHF. The CDR3 DNA reads as TGTGCCAGTAGTACCAAACAGGGGGCAGTGGGCAATCAGCCCCAGCATTTT.

Details on this clone: This sample includes further DNA sequences coding for the same CDR3. This rearrangement joins TRBV30 to TRBJ1-2; 8 nucleotides line up with TRBD1. V dropped 5 bases and J dropped 4; count of bases not matched to a gene: 9. This CDR3 has 14 amino acids. Germline CDR1 is GTSNPN and CDR2 is SVGIG (reference sequence). The chain's CDR3 is CAWRLGQGAYGYTF. The CDR3 DNA sequence: TGTGCCTGGCGTCTCGGACAGGGAGCCTATGGCTACACCTTC.

CDR3 sequence (DNA): TGCGCCAGCAGCCAAGAAGAGTATCAGGCACCCCTCCACTTT. This encodes CASSQEEYQAPLHF. J is TRBJ1-6 and V is TRBV4-3, with unresolved D. Germline assignment: CDR1 LGHNA and CDR2 YSLEER. V dropped 0 bases and J dropped 11 bases, with 11 bases sitting between them. The CDR3 extends over 14 amino acids.

The chain combines TRBV12-3 or TRBV12-4 with TRBJ1-2; 7 nucleotides align to TRBD1. The CDR3 spans 13 residues. With 6 bases clipped from V and 8 bases from J, the junction kept 9 bases outside the gene matches. The CDR3 loop is CASRLDRLGGYTF. The CDR3 DNA is TGTGCCAGCAGATTGGACAGGCTTGGGGGCTACACCTTC.

This rearrangement joins TRBV27 to TRBJ1-2; D may be TRBD1 (5 bases). This CDR3 comprises 16 residues. Trimming took 5 bases from V and 1 from J, leaving 17 bases between them. The germline V gene has CDR1 MNHEY and CDR2 SMNVEV (reference sequence). DNA of the CDR3: TGTGCCAGCAGTCCGCAGGGAAATGAAGTTAACTATGGCTACACCTTC. This translates into CASSPQGNEVNYGYTF.